This TCR beta chain came from a study of T cell responses to AZD1222 COVID-19 vaccine. Study results and limitations: Repertoire collection took place solely once the T cell response had peaked. Epitopes outside B.1.351 and B.1.1.7 mutated regions reportedly drew nearly half of spike TCRs. Most donors were white British, females outnumbered males, and clonal diversity was possibly underestimated. Just six AZD1222 recipients were seropositive at baseline.

CDR1 is SGHRS, CDR2 YFSETQ, per germline. V lost 0 bases, J lost 2 bases, and 13 bases stayed unmatched. The CDR3 is 19 amino acids. On this clone itself: Antigen unknown.

The method was immunoSEQ multiplex PCR; TCRdb's version includes in-frame clones alone and lacks a portion of them. The repertoire has over 130,000 clones, 91% of them found once; the top ten carry approximately 8%. The source of this sequence is an adult who received the MenACWY meningococcal vaccine as a control. The sample consisted of peripheral blood, taken 28 days after the second dose of the MenACWY control vaccine. V gene TRBV5-1 combines with J gene TRBJ2-3, with 9 bases aligning to TRBD2. The CDR3 loop is CASSLAKVAGGPDTDTQYF. The CDR3 region has the DNA TGCGCCAGCAGCTTGGCCAAGGTCGCGGGAGGGCCGGACACAGATACGCAGTATTTT.